One and the same sample provided the 8 T cell receptor beta chains below, sequenced in a study of T cell responses to AZD1222 COVID-19 vaccine. Generated by immunoSEQ multiplex PCR, the TCRdb table keeps only in-frame clones and is missing some. The sample lists 45,000 to 60,000 clones, around 92% occurring once. Sequences were derived from peripheral blood, sampled on day 0 of AZD1222 vaccination. All receptors come from an adult in good health.

This clone was observed once. The chain links TRBV6-1 to TRBJ1-5; D might be TRBD1 (5 bases). This CDR3 has 14 residues. The V and J ends lost 5 bases and 5 bases respectively, with 13 bases between them. Germline V gene lookup returns CDR1 MNHNS and CDR2 SASEGT. This chain's CDR3 is CASSTPGAHQPQHF. Written as DNA, the CDR3 is TGTGCCAGCAGTACCCCCGGGGCACATCAGCCCCAGCATTTT.

This clone was found once. The V call is TRBV11-2, the J call TRBJ2-7; D is uncertain. V was pared by 1 base and J by 3 bases, with 7 bases between. Germline assignment: CDR1 SGHAT and CDR2 FQNNGV. The CDR3 sequence is 13 residues long. CDR3 protein: CASSLGTVYEQYF. The CDR3, as DNA: TGTGCCAGCAGCTTAGGAACAGTCTACGAGCAGTACTTC.

This clone appeared once. The chain uses TRBV7-9 and TRBJ2-1; 14 nucleotides match TRBD2. The ends lost 4 bases at V and 4 bases at J; junction bases unmatched: 6. The V gene's germline CDR1 is SEHNR and CDR2 FQNEAQ (reference sequence). The CDR3 has 17 amino acids. CDR3 protein: CASSSGGTSGGYNEQFF. CDR3 nucleotide sequence: TGTGCCAGCAGCTCGGGAGGGACTAGCGGGGGATACAATGAGCAGTTCTTC.

The rearrangement joins TRBV19 to TRBJ1-5; D not certain. V shed 5 bases and J shed 3 bases, with 8 bases lying between them. Per germline, CDR1 LNHDA and CDR2 SQIVND (reference sequence). The CDR3 extends over 13 amino acids. The CDR3 sequence: CASSATVNQPQHF. Here the CDR3 DNA reads TGTGCCAGTAGTGCGACGGTCAATCAGCCCCAGCATTTT. The full variable domain, completed using reference TRBV19 and TRBJ1-5, is DGGITQSPKYLFRKEGQNVTLSCEQNLNHDAMYWYRQDPGQGLRLIYYSQIVNDFQKGDIAEGYSVSREKKESFPLTVTSAQKNPTAFYLCASSATVNQPQHFGDGTRLSIL.

The chain has TRBV27 and TRBJ2-1; 13 nucleotides match TRBD2. Germline CDR1 is MNHEY and CDR2 is SMNVEV (reference sequence). CDR3 length: 15 amino acids. The J segment lost 9 bases and the V segment lost 7 bases, leaving 9 bases of the junction unmatched. The CDR3 protein is CASTLWTSGSGEQFF. The CDR3, as DNA: TGTGCCAGCACCCTCTGGACTAGCGGGAGTGGTGAGCAGTTCTTC.

The chain has TRBV5-1 and TRBJ2-1; perhaps TRBD2 as D (5 bases). The V gene lost 2 bases and the J gene lost 1 base, with 10 bases spanning the gap. Per germline, CDR1 SGHRS and CDR2 YFSETQ. The CDR3 has 15 residues. The CDR3 sequence is CASSLERWSYNEQFF. As DNA, the CDR3 is TGCGCCAGCAGCTTAGAGCGGTGGTCCTACAATGAGCAGTTCTTC. Full variable domain (rest looked up from reference TRBV5-1 and TRBJ2-1): KAGVTQTPRYLIKTRGQQVTLSCSPISGHRSVSWYQQTPGQGLQFLFEYFSETQRNKGNFPGRFSGRQFSNSRSEMNVSTLELGDSALYLCASSLERWSYNEQFFGPGTRLTVL.

The rearrangement links TRBV6-4 to TRBJ1-6; D is perhaps TRBD1 (6 bases). V lost 7 bases to trimming and J lost 4 bases, with 14 bases between them. CDR3 length: 15 residues. The germline gives CDR1 MRHNA, CDR2 SNTAGT. CDR3 in amino acids: CASIPGQHYNSPLHF. CDR3 nucleotide sequence: TGTGCCAGCATCCCCGGACAGCATTATAATTCACCCCTCCACTTT.

This chain joins TRBV28 and TRBJ1-4, with 11 bases aligning to TRBD1. This CDR3 contains 15 residues. CDR1 and CDR2 (germline): MDHEN, SYDVKM. Losses at the gene ends were 5 bases for V and 5 bases for J; bases not matched to a gene: 4. CDR3 in DNA: TGTGCCAGCAGTGCCCGGACAGGGGGCAATGAAAAACTGTTTTTT. It codes for CASSARTGGNEKLFF.